This T cell receptor beta chain emerged from a study of T-cell memory formation after mild COVID-19. MiXCR was run by TCRdb on the 5' RACE reads, yielding one entry per CDR3 protein. Of 100,000 to 140,000 distinct CDR3 sequences in the sample, about 15% are singletons; the top ten hold 35% to 40%. This clonotype was seen more than once but under ten times. The antigen is undetermined. Broader study findings: From day 15 to 85, contracting clones were balanced between CD4 and CD8, whereas later expanders leaned toward CD4+. A subset of responding clones appeared in pre-infection memory, suggesting cross-reactive memory joined.

The CDR3 runs to 14 residues. The V gene lost 4 bases and the J gene lost 0 bases, with 10 bases spanning the gap. The germline V gene encodes CDR1 SGHDT and CDR2 YYEEEE. The sequencing sample was made of PBMCs or a T cell subset sorted from them (not recorded which). This sequence was found in a man in his late teens or twenties who had mild COVID-19 (a few samples of this study predate the infection). Cell type and time point are not known. This rearrangement joins TRBV5-6 to TRBJ1-1; D is ambiguous. CDR3 sequence reads: CASSGVRVNTEAFF. In DNA form, the CDR3 reads TGTGCCAGCAGCGGGGTCCGGGTGAACACTGAAGCTTTCTTT. Looking up the rest from reference TRBV5-6 and TRBJ1-1 gives the full variable domain: DAGVTQSPTHLIKTRGQQVTLRCSPKSGHDTVSWYQQALGQGPQFIFQYYEEEERQRGNFPDRFSGHQFPNYSSELNVNALLLGDSALYLCASSGVRVNTEAFFGQGTRLTVV.